These 14 T cell receptor beta chains were all obtained from the same sample, sequenced in a study of T cell repertoires in cytomegalovirus infection (dated by TCRdb to about 2019). TCRdb names Illumina HiSeq 1500 as the instrument used. TCRdb reprocessing: public reads trimmed at Q25 with fastp, clones called with MiXCR, in-frame beta chains kept. Every CDR3 protein is listed once, alongside the most common genes and DNA of its rows. The sample table holds around 350,000 distinct CDR3 sequences, of which 15% to 20% were seen once. The ten biggest clones cover less than 9.5% of the sample. The sample was PBMCs. The receptor set was obtained from a human donor in good health (CMV status not recorded). Some clones in this sample may be carry-over from other donors' samples.

This rearrangement joins TRBV20-1 to TRBJ2-5, with D unclear. CDR1 is DFQATT, CDR2 SNEGSKA, per germline (reference sequence). CDR3 length: 15 residues. V dropped 3 bases and J dropped 5 bases, with 19 bases sitting between them. Here the CDR3 reads CSASYPTRAMETQYF. In DNA form, the CDR3 reads TGCAGTGCTAGTTATCCAACCCGAGCGATGGAGACCCAGTACTTC.

The chain links TRBV5-4 to TRBJ2-7; no clear D. CDR3 length: 14 residues. Trimming removed 1 base from V and 2 bases from J, with 10 bases in between. Per germline, CDR1 SGHNT and CDR2 YYREEE (reference sequence). The CDR3 spells CASSLIWNAYEQYF. The DNA for the CDR3 is TGTGCCAGCAGCTTGATCTGGAATGCCTACGAGCAGTACTTC.

The rearrangement uses TRBV20-1 and TRBJ2-3; D might be TRBD1 (6 bases). Trimming left V 3 bases short and J 6 bases short, with 19 bases between. The germline V gene encodes CDR1 DFQATT and CDR2 SNEGSKA (reference sequence). The CDR3 contains 15 residues. The CDR3 protein is CSASATGTSWDTQYF. The CDR3 DNA sequence: TGCAGTGCTAGCGCTACCGGGACATCGTGGGATACGCAGTATTTT.

The J gene is TRBJ1-1, the V gene TRBV24-1, with 7 bases aligning to TRBD1. The trim removed 4 bases at V and 10 bases at J, leaving 5 bases unmatched. The CDR3 totals 12 residues. Germline CDR1 reads KGHDR; CDR2 reads SFDVKD. This CDR3 is CATSDPGGRAFF. CDR3 DNA: TGTGCCACCAGTGACCCAGGGGGGAGAGCTTTCTTT.

The gene calls are TRBV2 and TRBJ1-2, with 7 bases aligning to TRBD1. CDR1 and CDR2 (germline): SNHLY, FYNNEI. V was pared by 7 bases and J by 0 bases, with 5 bases of the junction left unmatched. CDR3 length equals 14 residues. In DNA, the CDR3 is TGTGCCAGCACCTGGACAGGTCCTAACTATGGCTACACCTTC. As protein: CASTWTGPNYGYTF.

The CDR3 DNA follows: TGTGCCAGCAGCCAGATGGCGCTGGGGTACGAGCAGTACTTC. Its translation: CASSQMALGYEQYF. The V gene is TRBV7-2, the J gene TRBJ2-7; no firm D call. The CDR3 spans 14 residues. CDR1 and CDR2 (germline): SGHTA, FQGNSA. Trimming shortened V by 5 bases and J by 4 bases, and 15 bases separated the two germline ends.

This clonotype has ten or more counts. The J gene is TRBJ1-2, the V gene TRBV12-5; weak D call: TRBD1 (5 bases). This CDR3 contains 16 residues. Trimming took 0 bases from V and 2 from J, leaving 13 bases between them. Germline CDR1 reads LGHNT; CDR2 reads FRNRAP. The CDR3 nucleotides read TGTGCTAGTGGTTTGGTACTGGGCAGGGAGAACTATGGCTACACCTTC. Translated, it gives CASGLVLGRENYGYTF.

The gene calls are TRBV2 and TRBJ2-2; 9 positions agree with TRBD1. This CDR3 comprises 15 residues. V was clipped by 5 bases and J by 4 bases; unmatched bases: 5. Looked up from germline, CDR1 is SNHLY and CDR2 is FYNNEI. CDR3 nucleotides: TGTGCCAGCAGTAGCACAGGGGGCCCCACCGGGGAGCTGTTTTTT. Translated, it gives CASSSTGGPTGELFF. The whole variable domain, filled in from reference TRBV2 and TRBJ2-2, reads EPEVTQTPSHQVTQMGQEVILRCVPISNHLYFYWYRQILGQKVEFLVSFYNNEISEKSEIFDDQFSVERPDGSNFTLKIRSTKLEDSAMYFCASSSTGGPTGELFFGEGSRLTVL.

V gene TRBV3-1 combines with J gene TRBJ2-4; D gene ambiguous. Germline V gives CDR1 LGHDT, CDR2 YNNKEL (reference sequence). V lost 0 bases and J lost 8, with 14 bases in between. The CDR3 runs to 15 residues. CDR3 residues: CASSQDAWTLDIQYF. The CDR3 nucleotides read TGTGCCAGCAGCCAAGACGCTTGGACCTTAGACATTCAGTACTTC.

As concerns this clonotype: A much larger clonotype is one base distant, so this may be a read error. CDR3 bases: TGCAGTGCTCACCCTTCAGACTGGGTCGGGGTCACAGATACGCAGTATTTT. This sequence encodes CSAHPSDWVGVTDTQYF. The chain couples TRBV20-1 to TRBJ2-3; tentatively, D is TRBD2 (5 bases). The germline CDR1 and CDR2 sequences are DFQATT and SNEGSKA (reference sequence). The V and J ends lost 5 bases and 2 bases respectively, with 23 bases between them. The CDR3 has 17 amino acids.

The chain links TRBV12-5 to TRBJ1-6, with D unclear. This CDR3 is built from 13 residues. Germline values: CDR1 LGHNT, CDR2 FRNRAP. The V and J ends lost 3 bases and 7 bases respectively, with 7 bases between them. CDR3 sequence reads: CASGFQENSPLHF. The CDR3 DNA is TGTGCTAGTGGTTTTCAGGAGAATTCACCCCTCCACTTT.

The chain links TRBV12-3 or TRBV12-4 to TRBJ2-3, with 13 bases fitting TRBD2. V was pared by 6 bases and J by 4 bases, with 7 bases of the junction left unmatched. This CDR3 comprises 16 residues. The CDR3 bases are TGTGCCAGCAGCCGAACTAGCGGGGGGGCCTCAGATACGCAGTATTTT. Translated, it gives CASSRTSGGASDTQYF.

In this sample, this clonotype turned up a few times. This chain links TRBV28 with TRBJ2-1; possibly TRBD1 or TRBD2 for D (5 bases each). Germline loops: CDR1 MDHEN, CDR2 SYDVKM. This CDR3 spans 16 amino acids. Trimming cost V 1 base and J 5 bases, with 15 bases left between them. CDR3 in amino acids: CASSLSEVGDHNEQFF. CDR3 bases: TGTGCCAGCAGTTTATCAGAGGTGGGGGATCACAATGAGCAGTTCTTC.

This clonotype has ten or more counts. The chain joins TRBV7-9 to TRBJ1-1; D possibly corresponds to TRBD1 (6 bases). V was cut by 5 bases and J by 0 bases, with 13 bases left in between. Germline V gene sequence: CDR1 SEHNR, CDR2 FQNEAQ (reference sequence). The CDR3 runs to 15 residues. The chain's CDR3 is CASSMTRDMNTEAFF. The CDR3 DNA follows: TGTGCCAGCAGCATGACCAGGGACATGAACACTGAAGCTTTCTTT.